This T cell receptor beta chain was identified during a study of blood T cell repertoires in COVID-19. The data were produced by immunoSEQ multiplex PCR, yet TCRdb's version contains in-frame clones alone and is incomplete. Of roughly 150,000 clones listed, approximately 91% are singletons. The CDR3 length is 17 residues. Germline lookup yields CDR1 SGHVS and CDR2 FQNEAQ. Trimming removed 5 bases from V and 7 bases from J; junction bases left unmatched: 12. This chain uses TRBV7-8 with TRBJ2-1; TRBD2 matches 12 bases. The sequencing sample was made of peripheral blood. The clonotype originates from a young man with COVID-19, enrolled during active disease. CDR3 sequence: CASSPEASGRAANEQFF. The CDR3 DNA reads as TGTGCCAGCAGCCCCGAAGCTAGCGGGAGGGCCGCGAATGAGCAGTTCTTC.